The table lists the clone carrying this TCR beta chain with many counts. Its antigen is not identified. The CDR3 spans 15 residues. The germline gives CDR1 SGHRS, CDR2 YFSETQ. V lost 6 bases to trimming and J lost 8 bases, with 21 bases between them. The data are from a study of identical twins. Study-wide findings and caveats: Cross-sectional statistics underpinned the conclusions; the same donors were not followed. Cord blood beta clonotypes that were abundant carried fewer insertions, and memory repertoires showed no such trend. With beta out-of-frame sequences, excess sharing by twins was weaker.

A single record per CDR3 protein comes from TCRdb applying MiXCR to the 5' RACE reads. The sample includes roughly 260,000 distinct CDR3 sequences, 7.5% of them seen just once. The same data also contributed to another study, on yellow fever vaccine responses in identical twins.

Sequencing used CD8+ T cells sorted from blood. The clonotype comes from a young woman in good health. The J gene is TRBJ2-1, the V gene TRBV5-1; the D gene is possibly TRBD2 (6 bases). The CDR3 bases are TGCGCCAGCACCGTGAGGGCGGGACCCCTGGATGAGCAGTTCTTC. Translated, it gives CASTVRAGPLDEQFF.